The 28 T cell receptor beta chains presented below share a single source sample, sequenced in a study of identical twins. One entry per CDR3 protein results from TCRdb running MiXCR on the 5' RACE reads. Seen here are around 680,000 distinct CDR3 sequences, over 8.5% observed once, and the top ten hold 0.75% to 1%. This same sample was also taken into another study, of yellow fever vaccine responses in identical twins.

Sequenced: PBMCs. The receptors stem from a woman between 18 and 30 years old in good health.

The gene calls are TRBV4-1 and TRBJ2-7, with 8 bases lining up with TRBD2. The germline CDR1 and CDR2 sequences are MGHRA and YSYEKL. This CDR3 has 15 amino acids. The ends lost 2 bases at V and 2 bases at J; junction bases unmatched: 5. CDR3 protein: CASSQRGGGTYEQYF. CDR3 DNA sequence: TGCGCCAGCAGCCAACGGGGGGGCGGAACCTACGAGCAGTACTTC.

The chain couples TRBV28 to TRBJ2-4, with a possible D match to TRBD2 (6 bases). Looked up from germline, CDR1 is MDHEN and CDR2 is SYDVKM. There are 12 residues in the CDR3. Trimming removed 8 bases from V and 8 bases from J, with 13 bases in between. The CDR3 bases are TGTGCCAGCGCCGGATGGGAGGACATTCAGTACTTC. This codes for CASAGWEDIQYF.

This clonotype was observed a handful of times. The chain recombines TRBV7-2 with TRBJ2-7; D is unclear. Germline CDR1 SGHTA, CDR2 FQGNSA. V was trimmed by 3 bases and J by 6 bases, leaving 12 bases between them. This CDR3 comprises 13 residues. CDR3: CASSLPPNREQYF. In nucleotides, the CDR3 is TGTGCCAGCAGCTTGCCACCCAATCGCGAGCAGTACTTC.

Ten or more counts support this clonotype. The J gene is TRBJ2-3, the V gene TRBV7-9, with 8 bases that match TRBD1. V gave up 5 bases and J gave up 1 base; unmatched junction bases: 5. The length of the CDR3 is 15 residues. CDR1 is SEHNR, CDR2 FQNEAQ, per germline (reference sequence). In nucleotides, the CDR3 is TGTGCCAGCAGCAACCCGGGACAGGGCACAGATACGCAGTATTTT. As protein: CASSNPGQGTDTQYF.

The gene calls are TRBV5-6 and TRBJ1-4; D unclear. CDR1 is SGHDT and CDR2 is YYEEEE in the germline V gene. Deletions cut 4 bases from V and 0 bases from J, with 13 bases between. The CDR3 contains 16 residues. CDR3 amino acids: CASSPIPRSTNEKLFF. CDR3 nucleotides: TGTGCCAGCAGCCCCATACCCCGGTCAACTAATGAAAAACTGTTTTTT. The full variable domain, with the rest looked up from reference TRBV5-6 and TRBJ1-4, is DAGVTQSPTHLIKTRGQQVTLRCSPKSGHDTVSWYQQALGQGPQFIFQYYEEEERQRGNFPDRFSGHQFPNYSSELNVNALLLGDSALYLCASSPIPRSTNEKLFFGSGTQLSVL.

There are many counts of this clonotype. The rearrangement uses TRBV5-1 and TRBJ1-1, with D perhaps matching TRBD1 (6 bases). The germline CDR1 and CDR2 sequences are SGHRS and YFSETQ. The CDR3 spans 16 residues. V lost 4 bases and J lost 5, with 21 bases in between. CDR3 bases: TGCGCCAGCAGCAATCTAGGGACATCGCCGGGGACTGAAGCTTTCTTT. This translates into CASSNLGTSPGTEAFF.

Only a few counts were recorded for this clonotype. V usage is TRBV20-1 and J usage is TRBJ2-2; TRBD1 aligns across 7 bases. CDR1 DFQATT and CDR2 SNEGSKA come from the germline V gene (reference sequence). The CDR3 spans 14 residues. Germline trimming cut 6 bases from V and 0 bases from J; bases unmatched to any gene: 4. Written as DNA, the CDR3 is TGCAGTGCCACAGACAGGGCGAACACCGGGGAGCTGTTTTTT. It codes for CSATDRANTGELFF.

This clonotype was seen more than once but under ten times. This chain uses TRBV6-2 or TRBV6-3 with TRBJ1-5; D gene unclear. The CDR3 extends over 12 amino acids. CDR1 and CDR2 from the germline V gene are MNHEY and SVGEGT. The V and J ends lost 2 bases and 5 bases respectively, with 4 bases between them. For the CDR3, the DNA is TGTGCCAGCAGTTACCAGTATCAGCCCCAGCATTTT. Its translation is CASSYQYQPQHF.

This clonotype was observed a few times. The rearrangement joins TRBV6-5 to TRBJ2-7, with TRBD2 matching 11 bases. Per germline, CDR1 MNHEY and CDR2 SVGAGI. The CDR3 is 14 residues long. V dropped 4 bases and J dropped 3; count of bases not matched to a gene: 2. The CDR3 loop reads CASSSLAGVYEQYF. CDR3 coding DNA: TGTGCCAGCAGTTCACTAGCGGGAGTCTACGAGCAGTACTTC.

In its sample, this clonotype was seen many times. The chain links TRBV29-1 to TRBJ2-7; 9 nucleotides agree with TRBD1. V lost 5 bases and J lost 4; bases outside the gene matches: 6. CDR1 and CDR2 from the germline V gene are SQVTM and ANQGSEA. The CDR3 has 13 amino acids. In DNA, the CDR3 is TGCAGCGTTACCGGGACAGGGCTTTACGAGCAGTACTTC. Protein: CSVTGTGLYEQYF.

This clonotype appeared a few times. The genes are TRBV20-1 and TRBJ2-3, with 8 bases identical to TRBD1. The CDR3 totals 15 residues. V lost 6 bases and J lost 0; bases outside the gene matches: 8. The germline CDR1 and CDR2 sequences are DFQATT and SNEGSKA (reference sequence). CDR3 sequence reads: CSAQGTGTSTDTQYF. Here the CDR3 DNA reads TGCAGTGCGCAAGGGACAGGCACTAGCACAGATACGCAGTATTTT.

At least ten counts were recorded for this clonotype. The chain joins TRBV12-3 or TRBV12-4 to TRBJ2-7; TRBD2 matches 10 bases. V lost 1 base and J lost 4; bases outside the gene matches: 1. CDR3 size: 14 residues. In DNA form, the CDR3 reads TGTGCCAGCAGTTTAGTACTAGCGGGATACGAGCAGTACTTC. Its translation is CASSLVLAGYEQYF.

In nucleotides, the CDR3 is TGTGCCAGCAGCCGTCCCGGCGAGCAGTACTTC. It is translated as CASSRPGEQYF. The J gene is TRBJ2-7, the V gene TRBV3-1; no clear D gene. From germline, CDR1 is LGHDT and CDR2 YNNKEL (reference sequence). Trimming stripped 4 bases from V and 6 bases from J, with 7 bases between. CDR3 length: 11 residues.

This clonotype has a count of ten or more. J is TRBJ2-5 and V is TRBV6-2 or TRBV6-3; D remains unclear. Trimming left V 2 bases short and J 2 bases short, with 6 bases between. The germline gives CDR1 MNHEY, CDR2 SVGEGT. CDR3 length equals 13 residues. CDR3 in amino acids: CASSYGYQETQYF. CDR3 DNA: TGTGCCAGCAGTTACGGATATCAAGAGACCCAGTACTTC.

Of note for this clonotype: This may be a read error: a much more frequent sequence differs by one nucleotide. The chain links TRBV4-3 to TRBJ2-2, with a possible D match to TRBD1 (6 bases). This CDR3 is 15 amino acids long. Germline CDR1 is LGHNA and CDR2 is YSLEER. Here the CDR3 DNA reads TGCGCCAGCAGCCAAAGGGGGATGGACACCGGGAAGCTGTTTTTT. Translating gives CASSQRGMDTGKLFF.

This clonotype showed up just a few times. The gene calls are TRBV6-1 and TRBJ2-1, with 9 bases that match TRBD2. CDR3 length: 17 amino acids. V trimming: 4 bases; J trimming: 6 bases; junction bases outside the gene matches: 13. Germline V gives CDR1 MNHNS, CDR2 SASEGT. The CDR3 region is CASSVLEGIAGVNEQFF. For the CDR3, the DNA is TGTGCCAGCAGTGTGTTGGAGGGGATAGCGGGAGTCAATGAGCAGTTCTTC.

This clonotype was seen a handful of times. The rearrangement uses TRBV6-1 and TRBJ2-2; a weak D match, TRBD1 (6 bases). The CDR3 consists of 16 residues. CDR1 is MNHNS, CDR2 SASEGT, per germline. Trimming stripped 6 bases from V and 2 bases from J, with 16 bases between. The CDR3 region is CASRAGLGTNTGELFF. CDR3 coding DNA: TGTGCCAGCAGGGCCGGGTTAGGGACAAACACCGGGGAGCTGTTTTTT.

Only a few counts were recorded for this clonotype. J is TRBJ2-3 and V is TRBV6-5; D gene ambiguous. Germline V gene data show CDR1 as MNHEY and CDR2 as SVGAGI. The CDR3 is 16 residues long. V was cut by 1 base and J by 0 bases, with 11 bases left in between. The CDR3 loop reads CASSYLGRPSTDTQYF. The CDR3 nucleotides are TGTGCCAGCAGTTACTTGGGCAGGCCTAGCACAGATACGCAGTATTTT.

V and J are TRBV3-1 and TRBJ1-3, with D possibly being TRBD1 (6 bases). Germline V gene data show CDR1 as LGHDT and CDR2 as YNNKEL (reference sequence). V dropped 4 bases and J dropped 1 base, with 11 bases sitting between them. The CDR3 runs to 15 residues. CDR3 residues: CASSPQGGSGNTIYF. DNA for the CDR3: TGTGCCAGCAGCCCACAGGGCGGTTCTGGAAACACCATATATTTT.

This clonotype was counted many times. V is TRBV2 and J is TRBJ1-4, with D maybe TRBD1 (6 bases). The CDR3 extends over 12 amino acids. Trimming stripped 3 bases from V and 8 bases from J, with 7 bases between. CDR1 SNHLY and CDR2 FYNNEI come from the germline V gene. CDR3 sequence (DNA): TGTGCCAGCAGTGATAGGGGGGAAAAACTGTTTTTT. Translating gives CASSDRGEKLFF.

This clonotype was seen a few times. The chain combines TRBV20-1 with TRBJ1-1, with D possibly matching TRBD1 (6 bases). Trimming stripped 1 base from V and 4 bases from J, with 13 bases between. Germline-derived CDR1 and CDR2 are DFQATT and SNEGSKA (reference sequence). This CDR3 is built from 14 residues. CDR3 protein: CSARGGRGPTEAFF. The CDR3 nucleotides read TGCAGTGCTAGAGGGGGCAGGGGCCCCACTGAAGCTTTCTTT.

Only a few counts were recorded for this clonotype. The chain has TRBV5-1 and TRBJ2-4; D unclear. The CDR3 is 14 amino acids. Between the trimmed V and J ends, which lost 4 bases and 5 bases, there was a span of 13 bases. In germline, CDR1 is SGHRS, CDR2 YFSETQ. DNA for the CDR3: TGCGCCAGCAGCCCGGCCCCCCCCCAAAACATTCAGTACTTC. It specifies CASSPAPPQNIQYF.

The CDR3 nucleotides read TGTGCCAGCACAGCACTAGGGGAGACCCAGTACTTC. This encodes CASTALGETQYF. The chain recombines TRBV12-3 or TRBV12-4 with TRBJ2-5, with D maybe TRBD2 (5 bases). The CDR3 is 12 amino acids. V was clipped by 7 bases and J by 5 bases, with 11 bases between them.

This rearrangement joins TRBV2 to TRBJ2-1; D is unclear. V was trimmed by 7 bases and J by 10 bases, leaving 17 bases between them. Germline V gene sequence: CDR1 SNHLY, CDR2 FYNNEI. The CDR3 is 13 amino acids. CDR3 amino acids: CASTDGVTWEQFF. CDR3 DNA sequence: TGTGCCAGCACCGATGGGGTCACATGGGAGCAGTTCTTC.

The gene calls are TRBV29-1 and TRBJ1-3, with unresolved D. Germline V gene sequence: CDR1 SQVTM, CDR2 ANQGSEA. Trimming removed 1 base from V and 2 bases from J, with 6 bases in between. The CDR3 contains 13 residues. The DNA for the CDR3 is TGCAGCGTTGAAGCGACGGCTGGAAACACCATATATTTT. It is translated as CSVEATAGNTIYF.

This chain joins TRBV11-2 and TRBJ1-1; D is uncertain. V lost 1 base and J 11 bases, leaving 14 bases between the germline ends. From germline, CDR1 is SGHAT and CDR2 FQNNGV. The CDR3 runs 13 residues. The CDR3 spells CASSLVNTGGAFF. The CDR3, as DNA: TGTGCCAGCAGCTTAGTAAACACCGGAGGCGCTTTCTTT.

This clonotype has a handful of counts. The V and J genes are TRBV6-2 or TRBV6-3 and TRBJ2-1; 14 nucleotides line up with TRBD2. With 6 bases clipped from V and 4 bases from J, the junction kept 11 bases outside the gene matches. CDR1 and CDR2 (germline): MNHEY, SVGEGT. CDR3 length equals 18 residues. As DNA, the CDR3 is TGTGCCAGCAGCCCCGGACTAGCGGGAGGCCCTACTTACAATGAGCAGTTCTTC. Protein: CASSPGLAGGPTYNEQFF.

This clonotype has at least ten counts. The chain has TRBV18 and TRBJ2-7, with TRBD1 as a possible D gene (5 bases). Germline CDR1 reads KGHSH; CDR2 reads LQKENI. The CDR3 runs 14 residues. V was clipped by 1 base and J by 6 bases, with 13 bases between them. The CDR3 sequence is CASSPQPQGGEQYF. CDR3 nucleotides: TGTGCCAGCTCACCACAACCTCAGGGTGGCGAGCAGTACTTC.